This TCR beta chain originates from a study of PD-L1 blockade in urothelial cancer. Overall study context: Of 30 or so patients, around 26 were males with bladder-origin urothelial cancer.

Using immunoSEQ multiplex PCR, the repertoire was profiled, and TCRdb retains in-frame clones only, with some absent. This sample has 130,000 or so clones; about 81% occur once, and the top ten carry about 2.9%. Time point of the sample: pretreatment peripheral blood. The CDR3 is 14 residues long. CDR1 is MNHEY, CDR2 SVGAGI, per germline. V was cut by 2 bases and J by 9 bases, with 16 bases left in between. This receptor was identified in a man aged 50-59 years with urothelial cancer. The sequencing used PBMCs, collected around atezolizumab (anti-PD-L1) treatment. The V and J genes are TRBV6-5 and TRBJ1-1; D remains ambiguous. The CDR3, as DNA: TGTGCCAGCAGTTACAAAATTGGGCAGGCCCAAGCTTTCTTT. Translation gives CASSYKIGQAQAFF.